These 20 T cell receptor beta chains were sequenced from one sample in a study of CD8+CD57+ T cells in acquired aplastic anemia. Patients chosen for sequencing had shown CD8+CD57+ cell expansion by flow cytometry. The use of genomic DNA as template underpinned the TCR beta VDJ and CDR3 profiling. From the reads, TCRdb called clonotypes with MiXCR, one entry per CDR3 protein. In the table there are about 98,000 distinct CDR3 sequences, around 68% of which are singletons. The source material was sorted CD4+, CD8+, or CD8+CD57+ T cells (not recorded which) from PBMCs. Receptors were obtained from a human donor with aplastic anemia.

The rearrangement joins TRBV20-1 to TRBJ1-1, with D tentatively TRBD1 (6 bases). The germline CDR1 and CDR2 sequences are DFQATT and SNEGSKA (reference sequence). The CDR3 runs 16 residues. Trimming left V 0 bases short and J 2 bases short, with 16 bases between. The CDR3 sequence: CSARDPGAGPNTEAFF. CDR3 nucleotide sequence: TGCAGTGCTAGAGATCCGGGGGCAGGACCAAACACTGAAGCTTTCTTT.

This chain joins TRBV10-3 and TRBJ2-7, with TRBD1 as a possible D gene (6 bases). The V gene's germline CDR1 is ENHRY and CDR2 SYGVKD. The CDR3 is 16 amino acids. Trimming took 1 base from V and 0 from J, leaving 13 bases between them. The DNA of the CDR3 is TGTGCCATCAGTGAGTACGAGGGGACAAGCTCCTACGAGCAGTACTTC. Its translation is CAISEYEGTSSYEQYF.

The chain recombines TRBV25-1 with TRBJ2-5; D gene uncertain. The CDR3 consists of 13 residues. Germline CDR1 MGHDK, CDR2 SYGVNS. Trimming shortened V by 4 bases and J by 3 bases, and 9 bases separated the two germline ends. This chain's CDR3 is CASSVGGEETQYF. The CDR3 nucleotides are TGTGCCAGCAGTGTGGGTGGGGAAGAGACCCAGTACTTC.

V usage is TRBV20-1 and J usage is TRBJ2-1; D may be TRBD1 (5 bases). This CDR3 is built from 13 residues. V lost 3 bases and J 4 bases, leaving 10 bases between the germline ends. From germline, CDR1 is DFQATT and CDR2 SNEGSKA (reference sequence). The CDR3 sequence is CSASVRDYNEQFF. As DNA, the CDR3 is TGCAGTGCTAGTGTCAGGGATTACAATGAGCAGTTCTTC.

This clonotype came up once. This chain's CDR3 is CSASRLSGNTIYF. The CDR3 bases are TGCAGTGCTAGTAGACTCTCTGGAAACACCATATATTTT. The V and J genes are TRBV20-1 and TRBJ1-3, with no clear D. The length of the CDR3 is 13 residues. Germline CDR1 is DFQATT and CDR2 is SNEGSKA (reference sequence). Deletions cut 3 bases from V and 0 bases from J, with 6 bases between.

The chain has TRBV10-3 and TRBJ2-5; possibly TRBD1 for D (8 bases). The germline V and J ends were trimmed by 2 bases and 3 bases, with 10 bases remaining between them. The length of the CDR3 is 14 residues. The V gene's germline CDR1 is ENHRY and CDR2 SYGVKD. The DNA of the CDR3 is TGTGCCATCAGTGAGACAGGGGGGGAAGAGACCCAGTACTTC. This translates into CAISETGGEETQYF.

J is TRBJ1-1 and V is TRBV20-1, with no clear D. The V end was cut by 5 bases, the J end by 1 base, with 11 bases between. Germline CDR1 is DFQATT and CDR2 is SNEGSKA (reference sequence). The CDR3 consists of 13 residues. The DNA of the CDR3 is TGCAGTGCTGAGGCAGCCTGGAACACTGAAGCTTTCTTT. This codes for CSAEAAWNTEAFF.

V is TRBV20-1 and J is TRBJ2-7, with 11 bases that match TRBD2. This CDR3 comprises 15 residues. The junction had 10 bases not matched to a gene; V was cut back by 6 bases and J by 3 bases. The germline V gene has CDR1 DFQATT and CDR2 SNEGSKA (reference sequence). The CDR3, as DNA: TGCAGTGCGAGAACGGGGACTAGCGGCGACTACGAGCAGTACTTC. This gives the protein CSARTGTSGDYEQYF.

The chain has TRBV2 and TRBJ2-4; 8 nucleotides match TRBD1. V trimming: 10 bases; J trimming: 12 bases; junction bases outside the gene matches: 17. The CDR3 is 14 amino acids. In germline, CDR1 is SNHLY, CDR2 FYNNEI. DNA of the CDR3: TGTGCCACCTCCTTGGAAAACAGGGGGGATACTCAGTACTTC. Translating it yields CATSLENRGDTQYF.

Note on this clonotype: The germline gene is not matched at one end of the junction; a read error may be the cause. CDR3 in DNA: TGTGCCACCAGTTTTTCCTACAATGAGCAGTTCTTC. It translates to CATSFSYNEQFF. The V gene is TRBV12-3 or TRBV12-4, the J gene TRBJ2-1; D uncertain. The CDR3 consists of 12 residues.

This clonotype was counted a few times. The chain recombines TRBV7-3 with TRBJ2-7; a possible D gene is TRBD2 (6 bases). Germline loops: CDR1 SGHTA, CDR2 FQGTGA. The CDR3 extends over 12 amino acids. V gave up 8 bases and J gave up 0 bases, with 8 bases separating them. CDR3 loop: CASGGSSYEQYF. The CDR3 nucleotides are TGTGCCAGCGGGGGGAGCTCCTACGAGCAGTACTTC.

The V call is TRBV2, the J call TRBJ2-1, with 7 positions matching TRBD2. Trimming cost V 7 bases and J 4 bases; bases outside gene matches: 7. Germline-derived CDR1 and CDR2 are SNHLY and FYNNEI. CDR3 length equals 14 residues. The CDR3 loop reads CASKPSGLYNEQFF. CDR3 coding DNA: TGTGCCAGCAAACCTAGCGGCCTATACAATGAGCAGTTCTTC.

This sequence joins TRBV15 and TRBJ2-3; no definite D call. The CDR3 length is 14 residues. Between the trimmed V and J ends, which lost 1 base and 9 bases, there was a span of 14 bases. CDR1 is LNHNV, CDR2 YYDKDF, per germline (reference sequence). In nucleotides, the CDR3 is TGTGCCACCAGCAGAGGGCCGGTCGTGATGACGCAGTATTTT. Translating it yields CATSRGPVVMTQYF. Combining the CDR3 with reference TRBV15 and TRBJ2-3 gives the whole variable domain DAMVIQNPRYQVTQFGKPVTLSCSQTLNHNVMYWYQQKSSQAPKLLFHYYDKDFNNEADTPDNFQSRRPNTSFCFLDIRSPGLGDTAMYLCATSRGPVVMTQYFGPGTRLTVL.

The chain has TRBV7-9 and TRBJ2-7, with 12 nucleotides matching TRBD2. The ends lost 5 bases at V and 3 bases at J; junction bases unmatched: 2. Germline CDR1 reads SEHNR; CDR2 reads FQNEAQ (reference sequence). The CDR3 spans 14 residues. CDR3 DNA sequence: TGTGCCAGCAGCGCGACTAGCGGGAGCTACGAGCAGTACTTC. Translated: CASSATSGSYEQYF. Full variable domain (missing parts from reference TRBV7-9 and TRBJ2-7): DTGVSQNPRHKITKRGQNVTFRCDPISEHNRLYWYRQTLGQGPEFLTYFQNEAQLEKSRLLSDRFSAERPKGSFSTLEIQRTEQGDSAMYLCASSATSGSYEQYFGPGTRLTVT.

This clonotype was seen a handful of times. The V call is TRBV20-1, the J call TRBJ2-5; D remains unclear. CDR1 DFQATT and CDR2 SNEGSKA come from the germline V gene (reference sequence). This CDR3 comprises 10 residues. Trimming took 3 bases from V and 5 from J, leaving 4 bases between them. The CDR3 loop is CSASGETQYF. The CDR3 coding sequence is TGCAGTGCTAGTGGCGAGACCCAGTACTTC.

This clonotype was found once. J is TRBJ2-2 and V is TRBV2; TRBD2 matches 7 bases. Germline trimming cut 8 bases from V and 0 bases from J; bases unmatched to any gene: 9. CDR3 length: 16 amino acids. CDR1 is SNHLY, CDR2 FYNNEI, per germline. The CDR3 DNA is TGTGCCAGCCGTTGGGGAGGGCCTTCGAACACCGGGGAGCTGTTTTTT. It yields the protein CASRWGGPSNTGELFF. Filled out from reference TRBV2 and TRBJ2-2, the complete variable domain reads EPEVTQTPSHQVTQMGQEVILRCVPISNHLYFYWYRQILGQKVEFLVSFYNNEISEKSEIFDDQFSVERPDGSNFTLKIRSTKLEDSAMYFCASRWGGPSNTGELFFGEGSRLTVL.

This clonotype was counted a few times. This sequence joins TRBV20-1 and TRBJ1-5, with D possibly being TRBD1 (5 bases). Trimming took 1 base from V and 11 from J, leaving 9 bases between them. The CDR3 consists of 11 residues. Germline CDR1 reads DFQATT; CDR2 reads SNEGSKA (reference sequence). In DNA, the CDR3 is TGCAGTGCTAGAGGCCGGGACTCCCAGCATTTT. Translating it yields CSARGRDSQHF.

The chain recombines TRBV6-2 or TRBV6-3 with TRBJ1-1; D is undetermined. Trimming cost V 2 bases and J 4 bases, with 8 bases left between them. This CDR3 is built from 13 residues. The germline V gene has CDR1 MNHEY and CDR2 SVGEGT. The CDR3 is CASSYLEGTEAFF. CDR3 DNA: TGTGCCAGCAGTTACCTCGAGGGCACTGAAGCTTTCTTT.

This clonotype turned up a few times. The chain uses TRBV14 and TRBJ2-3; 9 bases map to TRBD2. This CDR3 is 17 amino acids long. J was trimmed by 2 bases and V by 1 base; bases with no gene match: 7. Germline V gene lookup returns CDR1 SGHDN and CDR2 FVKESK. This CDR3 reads CASSQGLTSGTTDTQYF. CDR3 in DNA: TGTGCCAGCAGCCAAGGGTTGACTAGCGGCACCACAGATACGCAGTATTTT.

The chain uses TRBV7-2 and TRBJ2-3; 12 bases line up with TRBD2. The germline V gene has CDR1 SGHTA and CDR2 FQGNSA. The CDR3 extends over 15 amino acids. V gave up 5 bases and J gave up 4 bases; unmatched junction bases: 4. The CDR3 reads CASSPTSGRSDTQYF. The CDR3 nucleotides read TGTGCCAGCAGCCCGACTAGCGGGAGATCAGATACGCAGTATTTT.